The subject of this entry is one TCR beta chain. The CDR3 consists of 13 residues. The germline V and J ends were trimmed by 6 bases and 9 bases, with 15 bases remaining between them. The germline V gene encodes CDR1 SGHVS and CDR2 FQNEAQ. Assay used: immunoSEQ multiplex PCR; TCRdb lists only in-frame clones, some missing. The table records some 20,000 clones, about 87% of them present only once. This specimen comes from a study of OX40 agonist ivuxolimab in advanced cancers. The chain uses TRBV7-8 and TRBJ2-1; D possibly corresponds to TRBD2 (5 bases). This specimen was CD4+ or CD8+ T cells sorted from blood, taken in a trial of the OX40 agonist ivuxolimab. The clonotype was recovered from an adult with an advanced solid tumor such as melanoma, head and neck, liver or kidney cancer. CDR3 bases: TGTGCCAGCAGTTTTGACGGGGTAGGTGAGCAGTTCTTC. This encodes CASSFDGVGEQFF.